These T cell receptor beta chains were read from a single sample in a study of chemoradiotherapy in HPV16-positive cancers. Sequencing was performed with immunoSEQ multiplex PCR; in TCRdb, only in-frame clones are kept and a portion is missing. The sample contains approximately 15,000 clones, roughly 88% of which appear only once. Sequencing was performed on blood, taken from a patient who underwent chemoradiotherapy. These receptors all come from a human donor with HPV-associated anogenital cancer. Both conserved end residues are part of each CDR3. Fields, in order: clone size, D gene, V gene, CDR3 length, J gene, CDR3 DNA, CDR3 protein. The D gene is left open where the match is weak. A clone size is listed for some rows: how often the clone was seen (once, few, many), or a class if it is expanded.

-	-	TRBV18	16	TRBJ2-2	TGTGCCAGCTCACAACTAGGGGGGTCGGACACCGGGGAGCTGTTTTTT	CASSQLGGSDTGELFF
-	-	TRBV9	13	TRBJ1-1	TGTGCCAGCAGCGGGACACTTTACACTGAAGCTTTCTTT	CASSGTLYTEAFF
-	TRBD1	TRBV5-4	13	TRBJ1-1	TGTGCCAGCAGCGCCACAGGGGGCACTGAAGCTTTCTTT	CASSATGGTEAFF
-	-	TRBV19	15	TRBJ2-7	TGTGCCAGTAGTATCCTCGGGACCTCCCCCTACGAGCAGTACTTC	CASSILGTSPYEQYF
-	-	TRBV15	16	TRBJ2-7	TGTGCCACCAGCAGCCGCAGGGTGGCAGGGGCCCACGAGCAGTACTTC	CATSSRRVAGAHEQYF
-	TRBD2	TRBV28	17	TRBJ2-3	TGTGCCAGCAGTCTCCGGACTAGCGGCACTAGCACAGATACGCAGTATTTT	CASSLRTSGTSTDTQYF
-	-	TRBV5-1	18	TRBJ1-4	TGCGCCAGCAGCTCAAAAGGCCCCTTCTTTGCAACTAATGAAAAACTGTTTTTT	CASSSKGPFFATNEKLFF
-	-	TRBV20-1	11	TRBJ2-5	TGCAGTGGTCAGGATCAAGAGACCCAGTACTTC	CSGQDQETQYF
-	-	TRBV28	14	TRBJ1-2	TGTGCCAGCAGTTGGTTGGCATCTAACTATGGCTACACCTTC	CASSWLASNYGYTF
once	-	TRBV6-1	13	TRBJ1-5	TGTGCCAGCAGTGCCCAGGGTAGACAGCCCCAGCATTTT	CASSAQGRQPQHF
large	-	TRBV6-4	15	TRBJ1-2	TGTGCCAGCAGTGACACACCCCAGGGGCTCTATGGCTACACCTTC	CASSDTPQGLYGYTF
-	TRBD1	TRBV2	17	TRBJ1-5	TGTGCCAGCAGTGAAGTACAAACAGGGGGGAGGTGGCAGCCCCAGCATTTT	CASSEVQTGGRWQPQHF
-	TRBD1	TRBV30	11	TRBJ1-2	TGTGCCTGGAGTGTGGACAGGTTCTACACCTTC	CAWSVDRFYTF
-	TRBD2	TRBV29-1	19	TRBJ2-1	TGCAGCGGCGGGATGACTAGCGGGAGTCCCCAGAGCTCCTACAATGAGCAGTTCTTC	CSGGMTSGSPQSSYNEQFF
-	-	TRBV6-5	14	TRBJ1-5	TGTGCCAGCAGTTTGACACCAGGCAATCAGCCCCAGCATTTT	CASSLTPGNQPQHF
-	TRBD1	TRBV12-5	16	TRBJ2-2	TGTGCTAGTGGTTTGGTATTGGACAGGCACACCGGGGAGCTGTTTTTT	CASGLVLDRHTGELFF
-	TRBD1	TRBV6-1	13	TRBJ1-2	TGTGCCACCGAACGGGACAGGGGCTATGGCTACACCTTC	CATERDRGYGYTF
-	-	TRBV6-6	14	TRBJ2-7	TGTGCCAGCAGTTACAGGGGTAGCTCCTACGAGCAGTACTTC	CASSYRGSSYEQYF
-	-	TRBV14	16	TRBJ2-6	TGTGCCAGCAGCCGCGCGGGCCTATCACCCAGCAACGTCCTGACTTTC	CASSRAGLSPSNVLTF
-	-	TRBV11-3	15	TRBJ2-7	TGTGCCAGCAGCTTAGAGGCAGGGAGCTCCTACGAGCAGTACTTC	CASSLEAGSSYEQYF
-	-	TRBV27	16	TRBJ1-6	TGTGCCAGCAGTTTATCTGTTAGCTCCTATAATTCACCCCTCCACTTT	CASSLSVSSYNSPLHF
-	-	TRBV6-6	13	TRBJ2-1	TGTGCCAGCAGTTTTGGACAGATCTATGAGCAGTTCTTC	CASSFGQIYEQFF
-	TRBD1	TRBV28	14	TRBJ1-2	TGTGCCAGCAGCGCAGGGGGCGGTGGCTATGGCTACACCTTC	CASSAGGGGYGYTF
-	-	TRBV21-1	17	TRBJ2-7	TGTGCCAGCAGCAAAGGGTCTAGCGGGATCCGCTCCTACGAGCAGTACTTC	CASSKGSSGIRSYEQYF
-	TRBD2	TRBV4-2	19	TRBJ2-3	TGTGCCAGCAGCCAGGCCGGGACTAGCCCGAAATCCACCACAGATACGCAGTATTTT	CASSQAGTSPKSTTDTQYF
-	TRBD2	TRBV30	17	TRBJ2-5	TGTGCCTGGAGGGGCGCGACTAGCGGGGGGGGACAAGAGACCCAGTACTTC	CAWRGATSGGGQETQYF
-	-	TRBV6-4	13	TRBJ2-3	TGTGCCAGCACGGGGCTGCGCACAGATACGCAGTATTTT	CASTGLRTDTQYF
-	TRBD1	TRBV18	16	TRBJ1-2	TGTGCCAGCTCACCAGCCGGGACAGGGGATAACTATGGCTACACCTTC	CASSPAGTGDNYGYTF
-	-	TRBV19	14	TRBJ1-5	TGTGCCAGTAGTATAGCGGCAGGGAATCAGCCCCAGCATTTT	CASSIAAGNQPQHF
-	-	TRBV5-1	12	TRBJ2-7	TGCGCCAGCAGCTTGGGAGGGCACGAGCAGTACTTC	CASSLGGHEQYF